The 27 T cell receptor beta chains reported below all come from one sample, sequenced in a study of control samples from healthy donors and cancer patients (dated by TCRdb to about 2020). The receptor library was made with the immunoSEQ multiplex PCR assay. In TCRdb, the immuneACCESS table is reduced to in-frame sequences with V and J assigned. These tables do not hold every clone; where another copy was compared, an unresolved V gene accounts for under half, and the others remain unexplained. This sample comprises 100,000 or so clones, about 89% of them detected only once. In total, the top ten clones hold 7.8% of the sample. Sequencing used blood. These receptor sequences come from a young man in good health.

The CDR3 DNA is TGCGCCAGCAGTGAGTTGCGGGTCAAAGAGACCCAGTACTTC. Protein sequence: CASSELRVKETQYF. The rearrangement uses TRBV10-2 and TRBJ2-5, with D maybe TRBD2 (5 bases). Germline CDR1 reads WSHSY; CDR2 reads SAAADI. The CDR3 covers 14 residues. V gave up 1 base and J gave up 3 bases, with 9 bases separating them.

CDR3 region: CASSHLRGGYTF. Here the CDR3 DNA reads TGTGCCAGCAGCCACCTTAGAGGTGGCTACACCTTC. V and J are TRBV3-1 (or the pseudogene TRBV3-2) and TRBJ1-2; D is undetermined. Per germline, CDR1 LGHDT and CDR2 YNNKEL (reference sequence). V was trimmed by 3 bases and J by 7 bases, leaving 9 bases between them. The CDR3 has 12 residues.

The V call is TRBV11-3, the J call TRBJ2-6; 10 nucleotides line up with TRBD2. The CDR3 consists of 17 residues. The junction had 6 bases not matched to a gene; V was cut back by 5 bases and J by 2 bases. Germline CDR1 and CDR2: SGHNT and YENEEA. The DNA of the CDR3 is TGTGCCAGCAGCCCTAGCGGGAGTTACACTGGGGCCAACGTCCTGACTTTC. Its translation is CASSPSGSYTGANVLTF.

This chain links TRBV24-1 with TRBJ2-3; D may be TRBD1 or TRBD2 (6 bases each). CDR3 length equals 16 residues. The V and J ends lost 4 bases and 1 base respectively, with 14 bases between them. CDR1 and CDR2 from the germline V gene are KGHDR and SFDVKD. CDR3 in DNA: TGTGCCACCAGTGACCCTCCGGGGGCACGCACAGATACGCAGTATTTT. This translates into CATSDPPGARTDTQYF.

This rearrangement joins TRBV13 to TRBJ2-7; 13 nucleotides match TRBD2. Germline V CDR1 and CDR2: PRHDT, FYEKMQ (reference sequence). The CDR3 totals 17 residues. Losses at the gene ends were 1 base for V and 5 bases for J; bases not matched to a gene: 8. CDR3 sequence reads: CASSLALAGGPQDEQYF. Written as DNA, the CDR3 is TGTGCCAGCAGCTTAGCACTAGCGGGAGGGCCTCAGGACGAGCAGTACTTC.

CDR3 sequence: CASSYRGENNEQFF. DNA of the CDR3: TGTGCCAGCAGTTACAGGGGGGAAAACAATGAGCAGTTCTTC. The V gene is TRBV6-5, the J gene TRBJ2-1, with D perhaps TRBD1 or TRBD2 (6 bases each). CDR3 length: 14 residues. The V end was cut by 2 bases, the J end by 5 bases, with 10 bases between. Germline CDR1 is MNHEY and CDR2 is SVGAGI.

CDR3 bases: TGTGCCAGCAGCCGGGCCACAGGGAATTCACCCCTCCACTTT. This translates into CASSRATGNSPLHF. The J gene is TRBJ1-6, the V gene TRBV3-1 (or the pseudogene TRBV3-2); TRBD1 is a possible D gene (6 bases). V was pared by 4 bases and J by 7 bases, with 11 bases between. CDR3 size: 14 residues. The germline V gene encodes CDR1 LGHDT and CDR2 YNNKEL (reference sequence).

The chain carries TRBV28 and TRBJ1-2; D is possibly TRBD1 (6 bases). The CDR3 totals 16 residues. V was pared by 10 bases and J by 2 bases, with 23 bases between. The germline CDR1 and CDR2 sequences are MDHEN and SYDVKM. CDR3 bases: TGTGCCACCTTCGAAAGGACAGTTTTAGCGAACTATGGCTACACCTTC. Translating it yields CATFERTVLANYGYTF.

This clone was seen just once. V is TRBV5-6 and J is TRBJ1-2, with 8 bases that match TRBD1. The CDR3 is 13 amino acids. Trimming cost V 1 base and J 11 bases; bases outside gene matches: 7. Germline V CDR1 and CDR2: SGHDT, YYEEEE. As DNA, the CDR3 is TGTGCCAGCAGCTTGCCCAAAGACAGGGGATACACCTTC. Amino acid sequence: CASSLPKDRGYTF.

V and J are TRBV24-1 and TRBJ2-1; D is undetermined. Trimming left V 5 bases short and J 6 bases short, with 16 bases between. The CDR3 contains 15 residues. Germline V gene sequence: CDR1 KGHDR, CDR2 SFDVKD. CDR3 sequence: CATSVVSPPGNEQFF. As DNA, the CDR3 is TGTGCCACCAGTGTGGTAAGTCCCCCCGGCAATGAGCAGTTCTTC.

The chain is built from TRBV4-3 and TRBJ1-3; a possible D gene is TRBD1 (5 bases). V was pared by 1 base and J by 2 bases, with 12 bases between. Germline V lookup: CDR1 LGHNA, CDR2 YSLEER. The CDR3 runs 16 residues. CDR3: CASSQAAGTTGNTIYF. CDR3 in DNA: TGCGCCAGCAGCCAAGCGGCCGGGACGACTGGAAACACCATATATTTT.

In its sample, this clone was seen many times. This chain joins TRBV6-5 and TRBJ1-1; D not resolved. This CDR3 contains 13 residues. The V end lost 2 bases, the J end lost 3 bases, and 7 bases lay between the germline ends. Germline V CDR1 and CDR2: MNHEY, SVGAGI. The CDR3 spells CASSYRADTEAFF. The DNA for the CDR3 is TGTGCCAGCAGTTACCGGGCTGACACTGAAGCTTTCTTT.

In nucleotides, the CDR3 is TGTGCCAGCCGTAATACGGGACAGAATGAAAAACTGTTTTTT. This sequence encodes CASRNTGQNEKLFF. The chain carries TRBV6-5 and TRBJ1-4; 7 nucleotides agree with TRBD1. CDR1 is MNHEY and CDR2 is SVGAGI in the germline V gene. The CDR3 runs to 14 residues. The J segment lost 5 bases and the V segment lost 8 bases, leaving 8 bases of the junction unmatched.

V and J are TRBV6-5 and TRBJ2-6; D might be TRBD1 or TRBD2, each matching 6 bases. The CDR3 runs to 16 residues. Trimming removed 2 bases from V and 1 base from J, with 9 bases in between. Per germline, CDR1 MNHEY and CDR2 SVGAGI. The DNA of the CDR3 is TGTGCCAGCAGTTACCAGGGGAGGTCTGGGGCCAACGTCCTGACTTTC. It codes for CASSYQGRSGANVLTF.

The chain is built from TRBV14 and TRBJ1-6; unclear D gene. There are 16 residues in the CDR3. V lost 4 bases and J 3 bases, leaving 13 bases between the germline ends. The germline gives CDR1 SGHDN, CDR2 FVKESK. CDR3 region: CASSLDAGSYNSPLHF. CDR3 nucleotide sequence: TGTGCCAGCAGCCTGGATGCCGGGAGCTATAATTCACCCCTCCACTTT.

The chain couples TRBV7-9 to TRBJ1-2; TRBD1 is a possible D gene (5 bases). The CDR3 contains 14 residues. V lost 2 bases and J 7 bases, leaving 14 bases between the germline ends. CDR1 SEHNR and CDR2 FQNEAQ come from the germline V gene (reference sequence). Here the CDR3 DNA reads TGTGCCAGCAGCTTATCGGCCAGGGATGGTGGCTACACCTTC. It yields the protein CASSLSARDGGYTF.

The chain is built from TRBV27 and TRBJ2-1, with 7 nucleotides matching TRBD2. The V and J ends lost 3 bases and 0 bases, in that order; junction bases with no gene match: 5. The CDR3 contains 16 residues. Per the germline V gene, CDR1 is MNHEY and CDR2 is SMNVEV (reference sequence). The CDR3 spells CASSFWRGISYNEQFF. CDR3 coding DNA: TGTGCCAGCAGTTTCTGGCGGGGGATCTCCTACAATGAGCAGTTCTTC.

The chain employs TRBV5-1 and TRBJ2-2; TRBD2 might be the D (6 bases). CDR3 length: 15 residues. The V and J ends lost 6 bases and 3 bases respectively, with 15 bases between them. The germline CDR1 and CDR2 sequences are SGHRS and YFSETQ. DNA for the CDR3: TGCGCCAGCACAACGGGGGATATCCACACCGGGGAGCTGTTTTTT. Translation: CASTTGDIHTGELFF.

The gene calls are TRBV18 and TRBJ2-1; 9 bases align to TRBD2. This CDR3 region has 16 residues. J was trimmed by 1 base and V by 3 bases; bases with no gene match: 4. Germline V gene data show CDR1 as KGHSH and CDR2 as LQKENI. CDR3 DNA: TGTGCCAGCTCACCCATAGCGGGAGTATCCTACAATGAGCAGTTCTTC. Protein: CASSPIAGVSYNEQFF.

The J gene is TRBJ2-1, the V gene TRBV10-3; unclear D gene. Trimming pared 5 bases from V and 7 bases from J, leaving 9 bases between. In germline, CDR1 is ENHRY, CDR2 SYGVKD. CDR3 length: 12 amino acids. For the CDR3, the DNA is TGTGCCATCAGTCCAGCAGAGAATGAGCAGTTCTTC. Its translation: CAISPAENEQFF.

The chain recombines TRBV28 with TRBJ1-6; the match to TRBD1 covers 7 bases. The germline V gene encodes CDR1 MDHEN and CDR2 SYDVKM. Losses at the gene ends were 5 bases for V and 7 bases for J; bases not matched to a gene: 8. There are 15 residues in the CDR3. In DNA form, the CDR3 reads TGTGCCAGCAGTGGACACAGGGGCTTAAATTCACCCCTCCACTTT. This codes for CASSGHRGLNSPLHF.

The chain links TRBV12-3 or TRBV12-4 to TRBJ1-5, with D unclear. Trimming shortened V by 8 bases and J by 0 bases, and 5 bases separated the two germline ends. The length of the CDR3 is 12 residues. Here the CDR3 reads CASGVSNQPQHF. The CDR3 nucleotides are TGTGCCAGCGGGGTTAGCAATCAGCCCCAGCATTTT.

The chain is built from TRBV5-1 and TRBJ1-2, with 9 bases matching TRBD1. V lost 4 bases and J lost 7; bases outside the gene matches: 11. The germline V gene has CDR1 SGHRS and CDR2 YFSETQ. The CDR3 has 15 amino acids. CDR3 sequence: CASSPRQGEAGGYTF. The CDR3, as DNA: TGCGCCAGCAGCCCCAGACAGGGGGAAGCTGGTGGCTACACCTTC.

The chain is built from TRBV11-1 and TRBJ1-6; D is undetermined. CDR3 size: 13 residues. V was clipped by 7 bases and J by 0 bases, with 4 bases between them. Per germline, CDR1 SGHAT and CDR2 FQDESV (reference sequence). The CDR3 DNA sequence: TGTGCCAGCACCTACTCCTATAATTCACCCCTCCACTTT. Protein sequence: CASTYSYNSPLHF.

This rearrangement joins TRBV7-9 to TRBJ1-2; the match to TRBD1 covers 7 bases. Trimming at V came to 3 bases and at J to 4 bases, leaving 11 bases not matched to a gene. The CDR3 is 16 residues long. In germline, CDR1 is SEHNR, CDR2 FQNEAQ (reference sequence). CDR3 sequence reads: CASSFRQGPSPYGYTF. In nucleotides, the CDR3 is TGTGCCAGCAGCTTTCGACAGGGACCGTCCCCCTATGGCTACACCTTC.

V usage is TRBV12-3 or TRBV12-4 and J usage is TRBJ2-2; D is perhaps TRBD2 (6 bases). The CDR3 covers 13 residues. The ends were cut back, 0 bases at V and 8 bases at J, with 7 bases in the middle. DNA of the CDR3: TGTGCCAGCAGTTTAGCGGGGGGAGGGGAGCTGTTTTTT. Protein sequence: CASSLAGGGELFF.

This chain links TRBV30 with TRBJ2-1, with TRBD2 as a possible D gene (6 bases). The V end lost 3 bases, the J end lost 5 bases, and 17 bases lay between the germline ends. Germline-derived CDR1 and CDR2 are GTSNPN and SVGIG (reference sequence). The CDR3 is 15 amino acids. The CDR3 here is CAWRVTGRSNNEQFF. CDR3 DNA sequence: TGTGCCTGGAGAGTAACCGGGAGATCAAACAATGAGCAGTTCTTC.